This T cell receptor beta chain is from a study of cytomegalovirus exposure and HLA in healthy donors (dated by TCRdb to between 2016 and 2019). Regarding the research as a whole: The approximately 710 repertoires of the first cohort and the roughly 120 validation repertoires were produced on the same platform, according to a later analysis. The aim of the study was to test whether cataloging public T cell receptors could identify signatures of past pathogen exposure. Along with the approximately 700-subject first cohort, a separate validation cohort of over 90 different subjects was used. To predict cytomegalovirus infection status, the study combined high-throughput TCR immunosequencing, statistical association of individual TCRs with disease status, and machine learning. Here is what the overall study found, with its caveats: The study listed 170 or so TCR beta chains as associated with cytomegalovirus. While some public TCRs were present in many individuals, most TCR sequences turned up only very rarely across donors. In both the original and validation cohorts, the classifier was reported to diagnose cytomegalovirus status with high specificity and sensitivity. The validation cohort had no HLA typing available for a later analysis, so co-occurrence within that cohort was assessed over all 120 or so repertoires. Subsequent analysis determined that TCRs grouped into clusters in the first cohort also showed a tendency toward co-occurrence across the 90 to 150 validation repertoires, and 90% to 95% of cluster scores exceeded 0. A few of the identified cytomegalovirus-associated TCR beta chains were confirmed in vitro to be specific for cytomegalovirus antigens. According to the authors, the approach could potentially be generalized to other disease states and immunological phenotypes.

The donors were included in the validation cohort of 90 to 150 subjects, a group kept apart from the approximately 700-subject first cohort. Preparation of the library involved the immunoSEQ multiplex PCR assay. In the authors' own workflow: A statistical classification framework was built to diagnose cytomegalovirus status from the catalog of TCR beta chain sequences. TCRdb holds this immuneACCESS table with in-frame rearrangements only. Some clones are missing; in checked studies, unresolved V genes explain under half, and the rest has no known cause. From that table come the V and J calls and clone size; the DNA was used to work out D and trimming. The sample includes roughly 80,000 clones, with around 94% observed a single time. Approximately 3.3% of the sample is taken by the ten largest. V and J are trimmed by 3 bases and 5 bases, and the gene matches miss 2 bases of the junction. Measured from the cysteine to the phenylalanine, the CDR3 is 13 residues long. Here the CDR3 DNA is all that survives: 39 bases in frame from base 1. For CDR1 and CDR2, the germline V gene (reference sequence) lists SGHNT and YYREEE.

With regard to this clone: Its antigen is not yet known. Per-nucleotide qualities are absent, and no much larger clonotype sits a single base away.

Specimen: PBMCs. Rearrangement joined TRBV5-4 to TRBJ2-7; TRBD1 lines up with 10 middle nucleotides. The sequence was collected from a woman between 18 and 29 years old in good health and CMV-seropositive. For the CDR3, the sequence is CASSYDRGHEQYF. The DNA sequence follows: TGTGCCAGCAGCTACGACAGGGGGCACGAGCAGTACTTC.